The T cell receptor beta chain under discussion was sequenced for a study of cytomegalovirus exposure and HLA in healthy donors. About this clone itself: Its antigen is undetermined.

Repertoires were generated with immunoSEQ multiplex PCR, while TCRdb's copy carries only in-frame clones and drops some. The repertoire includes hundreds of thousands of clones, less than 95% of them detected once, and approximately 3.1% sits in the top ten. The donors belonged to the approximately 120-subject validation cohort, separate from the roughly 700-subject first cohort. The study, taken as a whole, reports: Rare sequences made up most TCRs, while some public TCRs were found in many donors. According to the study, 150 to 200 TCR beta chains were cytomegalovirus-associated. Using the classifier, cytomegalovirus status was reportedly diagnosed with high specificity and sensitivity.

Sequencing was done on a sample of PBMCs. The sequence derives from a woman aged 30 to 39 in good health and CMV-seronegative.

CDR3: CASSSREPTNEKLFF. The CDR3 nucleotides read TGTGCCAGCAGCTCCCGGGAGCCAACTAATGAAAAACTGTTTTTT. V gene TRBV5-5 combines with J gene TRBJ1-4; no definite D call. V lost 3 bases and J 0 bases, leaving 9 bases between the germline ends. The CDR3 length is 15 residues. The germline CDR1 and CDR2 sequences are SGHKS and YYEKEE (reference sequence). The whole variable domain, remainder taken from reference TRBV5-5 and TRBJ1-4, is DAGVTQSPTHLIKTRGQQVTLRCSPISGHKSVSWYQQVLGQGPQFIFQYYEKEERGRGNFPDRFSARQFPNYSSELNVNALLLGDSALYLCASSSREPTNEKLFFGSGTQLSVL.